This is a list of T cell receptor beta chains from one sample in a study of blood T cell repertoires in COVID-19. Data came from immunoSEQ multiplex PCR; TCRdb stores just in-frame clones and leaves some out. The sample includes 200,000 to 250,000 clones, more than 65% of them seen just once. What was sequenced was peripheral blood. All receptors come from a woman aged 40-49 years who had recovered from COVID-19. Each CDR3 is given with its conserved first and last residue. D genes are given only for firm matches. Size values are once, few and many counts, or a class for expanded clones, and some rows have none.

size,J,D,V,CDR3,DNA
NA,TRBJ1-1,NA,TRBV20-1,CSASGQSSGNTEAFF,TGCAGTGCTAGTGGTCAAAGCTCGGGGAACACTGAAGCTTTCTTT
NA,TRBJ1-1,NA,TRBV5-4,CASSSPGLGLFTEAFF,TGTGCCAGCAGCTCCCCTGGGCTTGGGTTGTTCACTGAAGCTTTCTTT
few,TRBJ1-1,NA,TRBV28,CASTPGHMNTEAFF,TGTGCCAGTACCCCGGGACATATGAACACTGAAGCTTTCTTT
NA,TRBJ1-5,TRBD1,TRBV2,CASSRQGIGNQPQHF,TGTGCCAGCAGTCGACAGGGAATAGGCAATCAGCCCCAGCATTTT
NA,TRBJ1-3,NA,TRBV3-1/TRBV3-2,CASSPRTGDSSGNTIYF,TGTGCCAGCAGCCCCAGGACGGGGGATTCCTCTGGAAACACCATATATTTT
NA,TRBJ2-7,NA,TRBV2,CASSPLYEQYF,TGTGCCAGCAGCCCACTCTACGAGCAGTACTTC
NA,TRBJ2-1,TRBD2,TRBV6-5,CASVTGLAYNEQFF,TGTGCCAGCGTTACGGGACTAGCCTACAATGAGCAGTTCTTC
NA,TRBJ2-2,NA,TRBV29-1,CSVADTGPGELFF,TGCAGCGTTGCAGATACAGGGCCCGGGGAGCTGTTTTTT
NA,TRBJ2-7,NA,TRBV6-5,CASSYQDSSSSYEQYF,TGTGCCAGCAGTTACCAAGACAGTTCCAGCTCCTACGAGCAGTACTTC
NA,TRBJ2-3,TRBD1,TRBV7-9,CASSVPGQGKDTQYF,TGTGCCAGCAGCGTACCGGGACAGGGTAAAGATACGCAGTATTTT
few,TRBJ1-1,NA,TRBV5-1,CASSSSGLNTEAFF,TGCGCCAGCAGCTCATCAGGGCTGAACACTGAAGCTTTCTTT
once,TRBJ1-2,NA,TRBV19,CASEVGQASNLGYTF,TGTGCCTCAGAAGTGGGGCAGGCGTCTAATTTGGGCTACACCTTC
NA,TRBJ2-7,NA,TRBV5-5,CASSLRGTEQYF,TGTGCCAGCAGCTTAAGGGGGACCGAGCAGTACTTC
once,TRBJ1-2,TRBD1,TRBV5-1,CATGSYPQGSGYGYTF,TGCGCCACCGGATCGTATCCACAGGGGTCAGGGTATGGCTACACCTTC
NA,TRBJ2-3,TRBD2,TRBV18,CASSPLTSAADTQYF,TGTGCCAGCTCACCACTGACTAGCGCGGCAGATACGCAGTATTTT
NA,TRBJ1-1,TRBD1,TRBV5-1,CASSQLTGGAVDTEAFF,TGCGCCAGCAGCCAGTTAACAGGGGGCGCGGTGGACACTGAAGCTTTCTTT
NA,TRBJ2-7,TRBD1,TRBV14,CASSQDLSTDRPGEQYF,TGTGCCAGCAGCCAAGACTTATCAACGGACAGGCCAGGCGAGCAGTACTTC
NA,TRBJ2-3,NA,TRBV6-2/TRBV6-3,CASSYTSSSDTQYF,TGTGCCAGCAGTTACACATCGTCTTCAGATACGCAGTATTTT
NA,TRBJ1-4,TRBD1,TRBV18,CASSPFSAGTGEEKLFF,TGTGCCAGCTCACCATTCTCCGCCGGGACAGGGGAAGAAAAACTGTTTTTT
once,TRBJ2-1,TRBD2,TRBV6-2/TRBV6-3,CASSYMAGGPYEQFF,TGTGCCAGCAGTTACATGGCGGGGGGGCCCTATGAGCAGTTCTTC
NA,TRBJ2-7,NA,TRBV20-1,CSARDSYEQYF,TGCAGTGCGCGGGACTCTTACGAGCAGTACTTC
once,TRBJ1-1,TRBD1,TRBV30,CAWGLDRGTEAFF,TGTGCCTGGGGGTTAGACAGGGGGACTGAAGCTTTCTTT
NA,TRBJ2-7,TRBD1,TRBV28,CASRGTGSYEQYF,TGTGCCAGCAGGGGGACAGGCTCCTACGAGCAGTACTTC
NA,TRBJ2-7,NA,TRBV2,CAATGLANYEQYF,TGTGCCGCGACTGGACTCGCCAACTACGAGCAGTACTTC
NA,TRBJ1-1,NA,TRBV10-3,CAISLGENTEAFF,TGTGCCATCAGTTTAGGGGAGAACACTGAAGCTTTCTTT
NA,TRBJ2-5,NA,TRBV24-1,CATSGGWQETQYF,TGTGCCACCAGTGGGGGCTGGCAAGAGACCCAGTACTTC